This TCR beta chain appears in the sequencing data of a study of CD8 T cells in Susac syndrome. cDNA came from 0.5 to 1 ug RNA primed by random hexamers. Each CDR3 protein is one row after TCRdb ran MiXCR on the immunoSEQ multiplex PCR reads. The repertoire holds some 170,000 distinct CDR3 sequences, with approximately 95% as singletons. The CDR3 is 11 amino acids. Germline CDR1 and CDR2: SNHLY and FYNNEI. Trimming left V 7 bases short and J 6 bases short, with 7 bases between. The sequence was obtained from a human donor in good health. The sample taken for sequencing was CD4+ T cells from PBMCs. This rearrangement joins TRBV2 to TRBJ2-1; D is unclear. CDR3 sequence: CASKRINEQFF. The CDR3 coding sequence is TGTGCCAGCAAAAGGATCAATGAGCAGTTCTTC.